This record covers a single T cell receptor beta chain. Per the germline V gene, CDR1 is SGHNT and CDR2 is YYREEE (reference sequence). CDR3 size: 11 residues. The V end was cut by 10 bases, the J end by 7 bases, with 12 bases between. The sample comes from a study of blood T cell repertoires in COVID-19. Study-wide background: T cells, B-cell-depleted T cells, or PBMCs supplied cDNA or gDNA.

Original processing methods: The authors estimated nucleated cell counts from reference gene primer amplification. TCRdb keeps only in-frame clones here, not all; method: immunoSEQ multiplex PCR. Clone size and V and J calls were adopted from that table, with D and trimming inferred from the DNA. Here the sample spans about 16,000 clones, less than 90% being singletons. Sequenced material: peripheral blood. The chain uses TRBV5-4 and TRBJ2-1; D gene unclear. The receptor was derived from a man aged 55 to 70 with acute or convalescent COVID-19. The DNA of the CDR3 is TGTGCCTGCTGGGTACTAAATGAGCAGTTCTTC. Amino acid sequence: CACWVLNEQFF. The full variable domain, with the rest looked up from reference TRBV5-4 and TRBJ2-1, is ETGVTQSPTHLIKTRGQQVTLRCSSQSGHNTVSWYQQALGQGPQFIFQYYREEENGRGNFPPRFSGLQFPNYSSELNVNALELDDSALYLCACWVLNEQFFGPGTRLTVL.